This T cell receptor beta chain was sequenced in a study of OX40 agonist ivuxolimab in advanced cancers. As to this clone: Antigen specificity is unknown.

V lost 6 bases, J lost 7 bases, and 9 bases stayed unmatched. The CDR3 totals 15 residues. The germline V gene encodes CDR1 MRHNA and CDR2 SNTAGT. Sequenced by immunoSEQ multiplex PCR; TCRdb stores in-frame clones only, minus some. The sample has about 62,000 clones, 70% to 90% seen once; the top ten hold 0.25% to 0.3%. Notes on the study in general: Some nonresponders additionally presented with little normalized T-cell clonal expansion.

Sequenced here: CD4+ or CD8+ T cells sorted from blood, sampled in a trial of the OX40 agonist ivuxolimab. The chain couples TRBV6-4 to TRBJ2-1; 10 bases are shared with TRBD2. The sequence was obtained from an adult with an advanced solid tumor such as melanoma, head and neck, liver or kidney cancer. In DNA, the CDR3 is TGTGCCAGCAGCGCAGCGGGAGGGCCGAGGAATGAGCAGTTCTTC. This codes for CASSAAGGPRNEQFF.